Listed below are T cell receptor beta chains from one sample, sequenced in a study of cytomegalovirus exposure and HLA in healthy donors. Some clones are missing from TCRdb's copy, which holds only in-frame ones; the method was immunoSEQ multiplex PCR. The profile shows some 200,000 clones, approximately 88% of them singletons. Specimen: PBMCs. These receptors were collected from a woman in her forties or fifties in good health and CMV-seropositive. CDR3s include the opening cysteine and the closing phenylalanine or tryptophan. The order of the fields is J gene, clone size, D gene, V gene, CDR3 DNA, CDR3 protein. D genes are given only for firm matches. Not all rows give a size; the values are once, few, many and, for expanded clones, a class.

>TRBJ1-1|NA|NA|TRBV7-2
TGTGCCAGCAGCTTTGTCTCGGGGGGAAACACTGAAGCTTTCTTT
CASSFVSGGNTEAFF
>TRBJ2-5|NA|TRBD2|TRBV9
TGTGCCAGCAGCCTCCGACTAGCGCAGACCCAGTACTTC
CASSLRLAQTQYF
>TRBJ1-3|NA|TRBD1|TRBV28
TGTGCCAGCAGTTCCGCGGGGGCAGGGGGCACATTCTCTGAAAACACCATATATTTT
CASSSAGAGGTFSENTIYF
>TRBJ1-4|NA|TRBD1|TRBV19
TGTGCCAGTACCGGACAGGGACTAACTAATGAAAAACTGTTTTTT
CASTGQGLTNEKLFF
>TRBJ2-3|NA|TRBD2|TRBV27
TGTGCCAGCCGACTAGCGGGGGACACAGATACGCAGTATTTT
CASRLAGDTDTQYF
>TRBJ2-3|NA|NA|TRBV5-4
TGTGCCAGCAGCGGCGGGGGCATGAGCACAGATACGCAGTATTTT
CASSGGGMSTDTQYF
>TRBJ2-7|NA|TRBD1|TRBV19
TGTGCCAGTAGTCAGTACGCACAGGGGGGTTCCTACGAGCAGTACTTC
CASSQYAQGGSYEQYF
>TRBJ2-7|NA|TRBD2|TRBV27
TGTGCCAGCAGTTCGGCGGCGGGGGGCTACGAGCAGTACTTC
CASSSAAGGYEQYF
>TRBJ2-5|NA|TRBD1|TRBV25-1
TGTGCCAGCAGTGTCCAGGGACAGTCAGACCAAGAGACCCAGTACTTC
CASSVQGQSDQETQYF
>TRBJ1-4|NA|TRBD1|TRBV28
TGTGCCAGCAGACCTGGCGGGACAGTGAATGAAAAACTGTTTTTT
CASRPGGTVNEKLFF
>TRBJ1-1|NA|TRBD1|TRBV4-2
TGTGCCAGCAGCCAAGGGACAGGGAGTAGGACTGAAGCTTTCTTT
CASSQGTGSRTEAFF
>TRBJ2-7|NA|TRBD2|TRBV6-6
TGTGCCAGCAGTCCTAGGAGCGGGGGCTCCTACGAGCAGTACTTC
CASSPRSGGSYEQYF
>TRBJ1-5|NA|TRBD1|TRBV6-1
TGTGCCAGCAGTGCGTCCTCAGGGGGCGGCAATCAGCCCCAGCATTTT
CASSASSGGGNQPQHF
>TRBJ1-2|NA|NA|TRBV6-6
TGTGCCAGCAGTTACGCCTTAGGACAAACTAGCGGAGGCTACACCTTC
CASSYALGQTSGGYTF
>TRBJ2-7|NA|NA|TRBV5-4
TGTGCCAGCAGCCCACGGGACTCATCCTACGAGCAGTACTTC
CASSPRDSSYEQYF
>TRBJ2-3|NA|TRBD2|TRBV19
TGTGCCAGTAGTATAAGAAGCGGGGGATTGACAGATACGCAGTATTTT
CASSIRSGGLTDTQYF
>TRBJ2-1|NA|NA|TRBV7-8
TGTGCCAGCAGCTTAGGGTCGGGGAAAAGCTACAATGAGCAGTTCTTC
CASSLGSGKSYNEQFF
>TRBJ1-3|NA|NA|TRBV9
TGTGCCAGCAGCAGGGGATCGCCTGGAAACACCATATATTTT
CASSRGSPGNTIYF
>TRBJ2-1|NA|NA|TRBV7-2
TGTGCCAGCAGCACCCAGGGGGGAGATGAGCAGTTCTTC
CASSTQGGDEQFF
>TRBJ2-7|NA|NA|TRBV6-5
TGTGCCAGCAGTTTGGCGGAAAGAGTCTACGAGCAGTACTTC
CASSLAERVYEQYF
>TRBJ1-2|NA|NA|TRBV15
TGTGCCACCAGCAGAGATCCGCGGGAATCAAGCTATGGCTACACCTTC
CATSRDPRESSYGYTF
>TRBJ1-1|NA|NA|TRBV27
TGTGCCAGCAGCCCCTCCCTCGTGAACACTGAAGCTTTCTTT
CASSPSLVNTEAFF
>TRBJ2-1|NA|TRBD2|TRBV7-9
TGTGCCAGCAGCTTAGGCGGGGGTTACAATGAGCAGTTCTTC
CASSLGGGYNEQFF
>TRBJ1-1|NA|NA|TRBV11-2
TGTGCCAGCAGCTTAGCTGGACAGACGTTCACTGAAGCTTTCTTT
CASSLAGQTFTEAFF
>TRBJ1-3|NA|NA|TRBV4-2
TGTGCCAGCAGCTTGGGGCCAGCAAGAGGAAACACCATATATTTT
CASSLGPARGNTIYF
>TRBJ1-5|NA|NA|TRBV6-6
TGTGCCAGCAGCTCCCCAGATAGCAATCAGCCCCAGCATTTT
CASSSPDSNQPQHF
>TRBJ2-3|NA|NA|TRBV7-7
TGTGCTAGCAGTCCTGGACTAACGACCACAGATACGCAGTATTTT
CASSPGLTTTDTQYF
>TRBJ1-2|NA|NA|TRBV20-1
TGCAGTGCTCTTGGAGACTATGGCTACACCTTC
CSALGDYGYTF
>TRBJ2-1|once|TRBD2|TRBV2
TGTGCCAGCAGTGAAGCGGGCCGGGGGGGCTACAATGAGCAGTTCTTC
CASSEAGRGGYNEQFF
>TRBJ1-3|NA|TRBD1|TRBV18
TGTGCCAGCTCACCACCGGGACAGGGTGCAGGAAACACCATATATTTT
CASSPPGQGAGNTIYF
>TRBJ2-5|few|TRBD1|TRBV10-2
TGCGCCAGCAGTCAGGGACAGGGGGCAAAGACCCAGTACTTC
CASSQGQGAKTQYF
>TRBJ2-1|NA|TRBD2|TRBV27
TGTGCCAGCAGTTTATCTAGCGGGGGGGCCTACAATGAGCAGTTCTTC
CASSLSSGGAYNEQFF
>TRBJ1-5|NA|NA|TRBV27
TGTGCCAGCAGTTTGGCAGGGAATCAGCCCCAGCATTTT
CASSLAGNQPQHF
>TRBJ1-3|few|NA|TRBV27
TGTGCCAGCGGACCACAGGGTTCTGGAAACACCATATATTTT
CASGPQGSGNTIYF
>TRBJ1-6|once|TRBD1|TRBV7-6
TGTGCCAGCAGCCAAGACACAGGGGGCGCTTGGAATTCACCCCTCCACTTT
CASSQDTGGAWNSPLHF
>TRBJ1-6|NA|NA|TRBV6-6
TGTGCCAGCAGAGATCAGGGTGTTAGGGGGTCACCTCTCCACTTT
CASRDQGVRGSPLHF
>TRBJ2-2|NA|NA|TRBV5-4
TGTGCCAGCAGTTGGGACACTAACACCGGGGAGCTGTTTTTT
CASSWDTNTGELFF
>TRBJ2-7|NA|TRBD1|TRBV27
TGTGCCAGCAGTACGGGGACAGGGAGCTACGAGCAGTACTTC
CASSTGTGSYEQYF
>TRBJ1-5|NA|NA|TRBV4-3
TGCGCCAGCAGCCTGGGGGGGGGAAATCAGCCCCAGCATTTT
CASSLGGGNQPQHF
>TRBJ2-5|NA|NA|TRBV5-5
TGTGCCAGCAGCTTGGGACAGTACCAAGAGACCCAGTACTTC
CASSLGQYQETQYF
>TRBJ2-1|NA|TRBD2|TRBV5-6
TGTGCCAGCAGCTTGGGGGTAGCGGGGGGGTTCAATGAGCAGTTCTTC
CASSLGVAGGFNEQFF
>TRBJ1-2|NA|NA|TRBV28
TGTGCCAGCAGTTTACGACGGGGGTCTCTTTACTATGGCTACACCTTC
CASSLRRGSLYYGYTF
>TRBJ2-2|NA|TRBD2|TRBV27
TGTGCCAGCAGTTTAGGTCTTAGCGGGGGCCTCACCGGGGAGCTGTTTTTT
CASSLGLSGGLTGELFF
>TRBJ2-1|NA|TRBD1|TRBV27
TGTGCCAGCAGTTCATCGCGGACAGGGATGAATGAGCAGTTCTTC
CASSSSRTGMNEQFF
>TRBJ2-2|NA|NA|TRBV6-1
TGTGCCAGCAGAGGGGGAGGGATTAACACCGGGGAGCTGTTTTTT
CASRGGGINTGELFF
>TRBJ1-2|NA|NA|TRBV2
TGTGCCAGCAAAGGGGGGGGTAACTATGGCTACACCTTC
CASKGGGNYGYTF
>TRBJ2-1|NA|TRBD2|TRBV4-3
TGCGCCAGCAGCCCAGGGACTAGCGGGGCCAATGAGCAGTTCTTC
CASSPGTSGANEQFF
>TRBJ1-6|NA|NA|TRBV7-8
TGTGCCGGGGCAGATGATTATAATTCACCCCTCCACTTT
CAGADDYNSPLHF
>TRBJ1-3|NA|NA|TRBV20-1
TGCAGTGCGCGCCCCGGAAACACCATATATTTT
CSARPGNTIYF
>TRBJ1-6|NA|TRBD1|TRBV2
TGTGCCAGCAGTGGACAGGGGGCGCATAATTCACCCCTCCACTTT
CASSGQGAHNSPLHF
>TRBJ1-3|few|NA|TRBV5-8
TGTGCCAGCAGCTTGGCTCGGGTCACCGTCACCGGAAACACCATATATTTT
CASSLARVTVTGNTIYF